This T cell receptor (beta chain) was identified during a study of patients and donors after allogeneic stem cell transplantation. Germline V gives CDR1 LGHDT, CDR2 YNNKEL (reference sequence). This CDR3 is built from 15 residues. Trimming removed 6 bases from V and 6 bases from J, with 15 bases in between. This clonotype was detected once. TCRdb redid the calling of the RT-PCR reads with MiXCR, one entry per CDR3 protein. The repertoire consists of roughly 960,000 distinct CDR3 sequences, with roughly 18% occurring once and the leading ten covering roughly 6.4%. The material sequenced was blood, either unsorted or a sorted T cell fraction (not recorded which). This rearrangement joins TRBV3-1 to TRBJ1-6; D is uncertain. The TCR comes from a human donor who was either an allogeneic HSCT recipient or a stem cell or donor lymphocyte infusion donor (not recorded which). It is not recorded whose cells these are; they may come from a transplant donor. The CDR3 DNA reads as TGTGCCAGCAGAACCTTTACAGATACTAATTCACCCCTCCACTTT. Protein sequence: CASRTFTDTNSPLHF.